The present TCR beta chain was sequenced within a study of cytomegalovirus exposure and HLA in healthy donors. Study results and caveats: Later work found most CMV-associated TCR beta chains apparently HLA-restricted. With later analysis, a missense DCLRE1C variant became linked to TCR beta V- and J-gene trimming. Fewer N-insertions than the approximately 700-donor mean were reportedly shown by an Asian-associated ancestry cluster in a later analysis.

Notes on this clone: Its specificity is not known.

PCR involved 60 Vbeta and 13 Jbeta primers. The data were produced by immunoSEQ multiplex PCR, yet TCRdb's version contains in-frame clones alone and is incomplete. In the table there are 200,000 to 250,000 clones, roughly 84% of which are singletons. Germline values: CDR1 SGHTA, CDR2 FQGTGA. After removal of 5 bases from V and 0 bases from J, the junction contained 4 bases not matched to a gene. CDR3 size: 16 residues. The sequence came from a human donor in good health. The specimen sequenced was PBMCs. V gene TRBV7-3 combines with J gene TRBJ1-3, with 10 bases aligning to TRBD1. The CDR3 here is CASSDRGPSSGNTIYF. The DNA for the CDR3 is TGTGCCAGCAGCGACAGGGGGCCAAGCTCTGGAAACACCATATATTTT.